This TCR beta chain was obtained from a study of cytomegalovirus exposure and HLA in healthy donors. About the research overall: An early release of data contained around 80 million unique TCRs, which came from HLA-typed donors. Notes on the study in general: The classifier reportedly diagnosed cytomegalovirus status with high sensitivity and specificity. Evidence from a later analysis indicated that most CMV-associated TCR beta chains looked HLA-restricted. Later, an analysis showed that TCR beta chains associated with HLA were more clonally expanded than others that were equally common.

The study ran its PCR with 60 Vbeta and 13 Jbeta primers. Clones were read by immunoSEQ multiplex PCR, and TCRdb kept only the in-frame ones, dropping some. The sample holds 70,000 to 90,000 clones, 63% seen once. Notes on this clone: The antigen is not known.

The CDR3 has 14 residues. Germline V gene sequence: CDR1 SGHVS, CDR2 FNYEAQ. V was trimmed by 5 bases and J by 3 bases, leaving 14 bases between them. Sequencing was performed on PBMCs. This chain connects TRBV7-6 to TRBJ2-7; a possible D gene is TRBD1 (6 bases). This receptor was obtained from a woman aged 40 to 50 in good health and CMV-seropositive. In nucleotides, the CDR3 is TGTGCCAGCAGCGTACAGGGTGCTCACTACGAGCAGTACTTC. Protein product: CASSVQGAHYEQYF.